This TCR beta chain was captured in a study of cytomegalovirus exposure and HLA in healthy donors. V trimming: 6 bases; J trimming: 0 bases; junction bases outside the gene matches: 5. CDR1 is SNHLY and CDR2 is FYNNEI in the germline V gene. CDR3 length equals 15 residues. The PCR used 60 Vbeta and 13 Jbeta primers. TCRdb's copy holds only in-frame clones and misses some; the assay was immunoSEQ multiplex PCR. The data hold 100,000 to 150,000 clones, with around 80% observed a single time. General study findings and limits: Prior analysis indicated that the majority of TCR beta V segments exhibited productivity approximately 90% or approximately 30% of the time.

With respect to this clone: As yet, its antigen is unknown.

The sequence derives from a man between 45 and 60 years old in good health and CMV-seronegative. Specimen: PBMCs. V usage is TRBV2 and J usage is TRBJ1-3; 7 nucleotides line up with TRBD1. CDR3 loop: CASRTDRASGNTIYF. The CDR3 DNA is TGTGCCAGCAGGACTGACAGGGCCTCTGGAAACACCATATATTTT.